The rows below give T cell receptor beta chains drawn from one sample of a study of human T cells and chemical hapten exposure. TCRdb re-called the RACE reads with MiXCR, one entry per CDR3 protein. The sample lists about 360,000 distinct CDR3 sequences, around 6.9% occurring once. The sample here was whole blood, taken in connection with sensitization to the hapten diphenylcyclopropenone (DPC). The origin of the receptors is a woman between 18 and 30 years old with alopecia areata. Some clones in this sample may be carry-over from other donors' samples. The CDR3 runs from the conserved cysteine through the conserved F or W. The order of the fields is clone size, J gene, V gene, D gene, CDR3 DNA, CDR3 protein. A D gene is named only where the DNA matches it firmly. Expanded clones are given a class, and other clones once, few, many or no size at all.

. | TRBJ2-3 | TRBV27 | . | TGTGCCAGCAGCCTAGGGGGCGGGACTGTCAATACGCAGTATTTT | CASSLGGGTVNTQYF
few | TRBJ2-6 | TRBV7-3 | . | TGTGCCTGCCGTAGGTCGGGGGCCAACGTCCTGACTTTC | CACRRSGANVLTF
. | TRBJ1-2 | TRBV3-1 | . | TGTGCCAGCAGCCAAGCAGGAGGGACGGAAGGCTACACCTTC | CASSQAGGTEGYTF
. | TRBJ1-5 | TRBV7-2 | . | TGTGCCAGCAGCACTGCAGGCCGGGTTAGCAATCAGCCCCAGCATTTT | CASSTAGRVSNQPQHF
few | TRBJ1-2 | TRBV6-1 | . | TGTGCCAGCAGTGTCGTTGGGGATGGCTACACCTTC | CASSVVGDGYTF
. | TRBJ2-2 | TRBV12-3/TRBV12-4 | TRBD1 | TGTGCCAGCAGCTACCGAGGGGGCTGGAACACCGGGGAGCTGTTTTTT | CASSYRGGWNTGELFF
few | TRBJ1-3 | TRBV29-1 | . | TGCAGCGTTAATGACGGAGACTCTGGAAACACCATATATTTT | CSVNDGDSGNTIYF
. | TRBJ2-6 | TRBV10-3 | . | TGTGCCATCAGTGAGTCCCCGGCAGGGGCTGGGGCCAACGTCCTGACTTTC | CAISESPAGAGANVLTF
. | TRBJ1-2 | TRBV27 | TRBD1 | TGTGCCAGCAGAAGAGGGACAGCCACAAACTATGGCTACACCTTC | CASRRGTATNYGYTF
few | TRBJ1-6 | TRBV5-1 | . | TGCGCCAGCAGCTTGGAGCAGGCTTTAGGAGATTCACCCCTCCACTTT | CASSLEQALGDSPLHF
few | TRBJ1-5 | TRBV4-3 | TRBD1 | TGCGCCAGCAGCCAAGATCTGGGACAGGCAGATCAGCCCCAGCATTTT | CASSQDLGQADQPQHF
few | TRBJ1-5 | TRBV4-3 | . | TGCGCCAGCAGCCAAGATCACGCAGGGGAGCTTCATTTT | CASSQDHAGELHF
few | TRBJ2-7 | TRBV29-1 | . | TGCAGCGTCGTCAGACAAGGGGCATACGAGCAGTACTTC | CSVVRQGAYEQYF
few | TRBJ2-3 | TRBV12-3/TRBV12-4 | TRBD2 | TGTGCCAGCAGTTCCAGGACTAGCGGGGGGCGCACAGATACGCAGTATTTT | CASSSRTSGGRTDTQYF
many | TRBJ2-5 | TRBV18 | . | TGTGCCAGCTCACCACCTTCAGTGACTCAAGAGACCCAGTACTTC | CASSPPSVTQETQYF
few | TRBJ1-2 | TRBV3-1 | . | TGTGCCAGCAGCCGCGGACGGATAAACTATGGCTACACCTTC | CASSRGRINYGYTF
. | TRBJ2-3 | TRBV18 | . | TGTGCCAGCTCACCTATCAGGGATGATACGCAGTATTTT | CASSPIRDDTQYF
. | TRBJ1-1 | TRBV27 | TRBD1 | TGTGCCAGCACACCGGGACAGGGAGTCACTGAAGCTTTCTTT | CASTPGQGVTEAFF
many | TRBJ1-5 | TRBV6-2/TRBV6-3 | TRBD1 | TGTGCCAGCAGAGAGGGGGCTAACCAGCCCCAGCATTTT | CASREGANQPQHF
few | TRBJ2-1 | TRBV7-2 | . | TGTGCCAGCAGCTTAGGGGCCACTCCGAAGAATTTGAATTTC | CASSLGATPKNLNF
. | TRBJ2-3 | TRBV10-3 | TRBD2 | TGTGCCATCAGTGAGCGGTTTAGCGGGGGGCCGAGCACAGATACGCAGTATTTT | CAISERFSGGPSTDTQYF
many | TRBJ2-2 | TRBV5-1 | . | TGCGCCAGCAGTTTTGTCCCAAAATACACCGGGGAGCTGTTTTTT | CASSFVPKYTGELFF
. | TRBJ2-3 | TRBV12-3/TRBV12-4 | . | TGTGCCAGCAGCCTAACAGGGCCCGCCACAGATACGCAGTATTTT | CASSLTGPATDTQYF
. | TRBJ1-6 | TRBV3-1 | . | TGTGCCAGCAGCCAGGGCCGCAGGGACTCACCCCTCCACTTT | CASSQGRRDSPLHF
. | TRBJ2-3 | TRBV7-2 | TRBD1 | TGTGCCAGCAGCTTAACAGGGGATTTGGATACGCAGTATTTT | CASSLTGDLDTQYF
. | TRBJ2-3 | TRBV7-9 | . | TGTGCCAGCAGCTTCGGTTCACTTAGCACAGATACGCAGTATTTT | CASSFGSLSTDTQYF
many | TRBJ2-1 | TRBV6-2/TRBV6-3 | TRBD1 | TGTGCCAGCAGTTCCCTCCCTCGGGACAGGTACTACAATGAGCAGTTCTTC | CASSSLPRDRYYNEQFF
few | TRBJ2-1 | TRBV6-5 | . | TGTGCCAGCAGCCCACCGCTCTTCGCTGAGCAGTTCTTC | CASSPPLFAEQFF
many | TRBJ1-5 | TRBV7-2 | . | TGTGCCAGCAGCTTAGTGAGAGGACTCAGCAATCAGCCCCAGCATTTT | CASSLVRGLSNQPQHF
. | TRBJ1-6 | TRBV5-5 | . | TGTGCCAGCAGCTTGGGACAGGCTCCCTCTGTCCTCCACTTT | CASSLGQAPSVLHF
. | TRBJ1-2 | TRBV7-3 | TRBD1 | TGTGCCAGCAGCCAAGGGGACAGGGATGCTAACTATGGCTACACCTTC | CASSQGDRDANYGYTF